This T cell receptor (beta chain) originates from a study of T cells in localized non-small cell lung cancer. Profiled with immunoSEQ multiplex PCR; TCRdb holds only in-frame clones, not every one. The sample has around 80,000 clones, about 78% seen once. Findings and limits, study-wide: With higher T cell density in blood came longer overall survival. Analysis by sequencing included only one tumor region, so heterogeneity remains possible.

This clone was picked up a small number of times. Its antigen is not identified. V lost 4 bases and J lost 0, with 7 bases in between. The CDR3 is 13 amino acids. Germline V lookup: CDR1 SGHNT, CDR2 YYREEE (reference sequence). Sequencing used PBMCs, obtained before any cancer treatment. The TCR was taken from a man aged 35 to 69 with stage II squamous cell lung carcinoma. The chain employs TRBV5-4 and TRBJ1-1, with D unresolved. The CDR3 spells CASSMWLNTEAFF. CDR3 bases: TGTGCCAGCAGCATGTGGCTGAACACTGAAGCTTTCTTT.